These 8 T cell receptor beta chains were all obtained from the same sample, sequenced in a study of T cells in Graves' hyperthyroidism and ophthalmopathy. The TCR beta CDR3 regions underwent amplification using RNA transcripts as the source. HTBI primers were the set used in a first-round RT-PCR of the TCR CDR3. TCRdb redid the calling of the multiplex PCR reads with MiXCR, one entry per CDR3 protein. The table lists about 560,000 distinct CDR3 sequences, approximately 15% of them singletons. Sequencing input: blood. These receptors were taken from a woman under 30 with Graves' hyperthyroidism.

This clonotype was seen many times. The chain recombines TRBV6-1 with TRBJ1-1; D gene uncertain. The CDR3 is 14 residues long. Trimming left V 5 bases short and J 3 bases short, with 13 bases between. CDR1 and CDR2 from the germline V gene are MNHNS and SASEGT. DNA for the CDR3: TGTGCCAGCAGTATGTGGGTTGGGGACACTGAAGCTTTCTTT. It encodes CASSMWVGDTEAFF.

This clonotype has ten or more counts. This chain uses TRBV2 with TRBJ2-1, with 9 nucleotides matching TRBD2. Trimming at V came to 7 bases and at J to 5 bases, leaving 9 bases not matched to a gene. From germline, CDR1 is SNHLY and CDR2 FYNNEI. The CDR3 extends over 15 amino acids. CDR3 sequence (DNA): TGTGCCAGCATGTATAGCGGGAGCATCAACAATGAGCAGTTCTTC. Its translation: CASMYSGSINNEQFF. Variable domain in full (rest from reference TRBV2 and TRBJ2-1): EPEVTQTPSHQVTQMGQEVILRCVPISNHLYFYWYRQILGQKVEFLVSFYNNEISEKSEIFDDQFSVERPDGSNFTLKIRSTKLEDSAMYFCASMYSGSINNEQFFGPGTRLTVL.

This clonotype was seen only a few times. This rearrangement joins TRBV5-1 to TRBJ1-1; weak D call: TRBD1 (5 bases). This CDR3 is built from 13 residues. Germline V gives CDR1 SGHRS, CDR2 YFSETQ. With 1 base removed from V and 10 bases from J, the gap between germline ends came to 14 bases. The CDR3 region has the DNA TGCGCCAGCAGCTTGTACCCAGGCGGGGGAGCTTTCTTT. Encoded protein: CASSLYPGGGAFF. The variable domain in full, with the rest retrieved from reference TRBV5-1 and TRBJ1-1, is KAGVTQTPRYLIKTRGQQVTLSCSPISGHRSVSWYQQTPGQGLQFLFEYFSETQRNKGNFPGRFSGRQFSNSRSEMNVSTLELGDSALYLCASSLYPGGGAFFGQGTRLTVV.

The chain couples TRBV5-1 to TRBJ1-1; a weak D match, TRBD1 (6 bases). With 4 bases removed from V and 3 bases from J, the gap between germline ends came to 13 bases. The CDR3 has 14 amino acids. Germline values: CDR1 SGHRS, CDR2 YFSETQ. Written as DNA, the CDR3 is TGCGCCAGCAGCGCGGGGGGCCGGGACACTGAAGCTTTCTTT. This translates into CASSAGGRDTEAFF.

This clonotype came up a few times. The chain carries TRBV25-1 and TRBJ1-6; 7 bases align to TRBD1. CDR1 is MGHDK and CDR2 is SYGVNS in the germline V gene. This CDR3 comprises 15 residues. J lost 6 bases, V lost 6 bases, and 8 bases had no gene match. The CDR3 DNA sequence: TGTGCCAGCAGCTCGATAGGACAGGTTAATTCACCCCTCCACTTT. Translating it yields CASSSIGQVNSPLHF.

This clonotype was observed many times. This rearrangement joins TRBV2 to TRBJ1-5; no reliable D call. This CDR3 spans 13 amino acids. Germline CDR1 and CDR2: SNHLY and FYNNEI. V was pared by 5 bases and J by 4 bases, with 9 bases between. The CDR3 bases are TGTGCCAGCAGTCAGACTAGGAATCAGCCCCAGCATTTT. It yields the protein CASSQTRNQPQHF.

This clonotype was observed a handful of times. J is TRBJ1-2 and V is TRBV7-9, with a possible D match to TRBD1 (5 bases). The CDR3 totals 13 residues. Germline V gene data show CDR1 as SEHNR and CDR2 as FQNEAQ (reference sequence). Trimming took 1 base from V and 7 from J, leaving 10 bases between them. In DNA form, the CDR3 reads TGTGCCAGCAGCTTAGAGGGGAGGGGTGGCTACACCTTC. Its translation: CASSLEGRGGYTF.

This clonotype was counted many times. This chain connects TRBV2 to TRBJ2-7; D remains ambiguous. The CDR3 has 12 residues. Trimming left V 4 bases short and J 2 bases short, with 6 bases between. Germline V gene sequence: CDR1 SNHLY, CDR2 FYNNEI. The CDR3 coding sequence is TGTGCCAGCAGTGTTTTGGCCTACGAGCAGTACTTC. Protein product: CASSVLAYEQYF.